One T cell receptor (beta chain) is described in this entry. This sample is part of a study of T cells in Graves' hyperthyroidism and ophthalmopathy. Germline assignment: CDR1 SNHLY and CDR2 FYNNEI. CDR3 length: 14 amino acids. Trimming cost V 8 bases and J 5 bases, with 17 bases left between them. Researchers amplified the TCR beta CDR3 regions from RNA transcripts. With the HTBI primer set, the TCR CDR3 went through a first round of RT-PCR. TCRdb used MiXCR to reprocess the multiplex PCR reads, holding one entry per CDR3 protein. The sample consists of 700,000 or so distinct CDR3 sequences, 15% to 20% of them appearing once. Recently diagnosed hyperthyroidism of less than 2 months' duration affected patients aged 18 to 65. Out of roughly 10 ml of fresh peripheral blood came the PBMCs.

Sequencing was performed on blood. V is TRBV2 and J is TRBJ2-3, with D perhaps TRBD1 or TRBD2 (5 bases each). This receptor was identified in a man aged 18 to 30 with Graves' hyperthyroidism. In DNA, the CDR3 is TGTGCCAGCTGCCGTGAGGGGCCGGAAGATACGCAGTATTTT. This translates into CASCREGPEDTQYF.